A selection of T cell receptor beta chains follows, all from one sample in a study of glioma-infiltrating T cells. One entry per CDR3 protein results from TCRdb running MiXCR on the multiplex PCR reads. Among 400,000 or so distinct CDR3 sequences listed, about two fifths were seen once. The sequencing input was glioma tissue, nonneoplastic brain tissue, or PBMCs (not recorded which). These receptors were taken from a human donor with low-grade glioma or glioblastoma, undergoing nonglioma brain surgery, or in good health (not recorded which). Both conserved end residues are part of each CDR3. A D gene is named only where the DNA matches it firmly. Size values are once, few and many counts, or a class for expanded clones, and some rows have none.

clone size: many
D gene: .
V gene: TRBV27
J gene: TRBJ2-7
CDR3 DNA: TGTGCCAGCAGTTTAACCCCAGATACCTACGAGCAGTACTTC
CDR3 protein: CASSLTPDTYEQYF

clone size: .
D gene: TRBD1
V gene: TRBV4-1
J gene: TRBJ2-2
CDR3 DNA: TGCGCCAGCAGCCAAGACGACAGGGCGAACACCGGGGAGCTGTTTTTT
CDR3 protein: CASSQDDRANTGELFF

clone size: many
D gene: TRBD1
V gene: TRBV6-2/TRBV6-3
J gene: TRBJ2-3
CDR3 DNA: TGTGCCAGCAGTTCCCCCGGGACAGGGGAAACAGATACGCAGTATTTT
CDR3 protein: CASSSPGTGETDTQYF

clone size: few
D gene: .
V gene: TRBV5-1
J gene: TRBJ2-1
CDR3 DNA: TGCGCCAGCAGCTTGGCGGCTAGCGACAATGAGCAGTTCTTC
CDR3 protein: CASSLAASDNEQFF

clone size: few
D gene: .
V gene: TRBV20-1
J gene: TRBJ2-1
CDR3 DNA: TGCAGTGCTTTTAGGGAGGGACACAAGCAGTTCTTC
CDR3 protein: CSAFREGHKQFF

clone size: many
D gene: .
V gene: TRBV6-1
J gene: TRBJ1-2
CDR3 DNA: TGTGCCAGCAGACTAGGCTATGGCTACACCTTC
CDR3 protein: CASRLGYGYTF

clone size: .
D gene: TRBD1
V gene: TRBV25-1
J gene: TRBJ2-1
CDR3 DNA: TGTGCCAGCTGCCGGGACAGGAGCTACAATGAGCAGTTCTTC
CDR3 protein: CASCRDRSYNEQFF

clone size: .
D gene: TRBD2
V gene: TRBV4-3
J gene: TRBJ2-3
CDR3 DNA: TGCGCCAGCAGCCAAGCGCACCCCAGGTTAGCGGGAGGCACAGATACGCAGTATTTT
CDR3 protein: CASSQAHPRLAGGTDTQYF

clone size: few
D gene: TRBD1
V gene: TRBV2
J gene: TRBJ1-2
CDR3 DNA: TGTGCCAGCAGTGAACCACCACGACAGGGTTCTGGCTACACCTTC
CDR3 protein: CASSEPPRQGSGYTF

clone size: many
D gene: TRBD1
V gene: TRBV28
J gene: TRBJ1-2
CDR3 DNA: TGTGCCAGCAGTTCCGTCGGAGGGGGCAATGGCTACACCTTC
CDR3 protein: CASSSVGGGNGYTF

clone size: few
D gene: .
V gene: TRBV7-2
J gene: TRBJ2-7
CDR3 DNA: TGTGCCAGCAGCTTAGCGATCTCCTACGAGCAGTACTTC
CDR3 protein: CASSLAISYEQYF

clone size: few
D gene: .
V gene: TRBV7-9
J gene: TRBJ2-1
CDR3 DNA: TGTGCCAGCAGCTTAGGGCAGGGAACTATGAATGAGCAGTTCTTC
CDR3 protein: CASSLGQGTMNEQFF

clone size: many
D gene: .
V gene: TRBV27
J gene: TRBJ2-7
CDR3 DNA: TGTGCCAGCAGTCAAACCGGGACACTCTCCTACGAGCAGTACTTC
CDR3 protein: CASSQTGTLSYEQYF

clone size: .
D gene: TRBD2
V gene: TRBV12-3/TRBV12-4
J gene: TRBJ2-3
CDR3 DNA: TGTGCCAGCAGGGGGGGTAGCGGGGCTTCGGCCACGCAGTATTTT
CDR3 protein: CASRGGSGASATQYF

clone size: many
D gene: .
V gene: TRBV27
J gene: TRBJ2-1
CDR3 DNA: TGTGCCAGCAGTTTATCGAACGGGGGCTCGGTTAAGTTCTTC
CDR3 protein: CASSLSNGGSVKFF

clone size: .
D gene: .
V gene: TRBV28
J gene: TRBJ1-5
CDR3 DNA: TGTGCCAGCAGGCCTCTAAAGAGAGGGGGCAATCAGCCCCAGCATTTT
CDR3 protein: CASRPLKRGGNQPQHF

clone size: many
D gene: TRBD2
V gene: TRBV27
J gene: TRBJ2-5
CDR3 DNA: TGTGCCAGCAGTTTATGGCCGGGCGGGGGAGAGACCCAGTACTTC
CDR3 protein: CASSLWPGGGETQYF

clone size: many
D gene: TRBD1
V gene: TRBV18
J gene: TRBJ2-3
CDR3 DNA: TGTGCCAGCTCACGGGGACAGTCAGATACGCAGTATTTT
CDR3 protein: CASSRGQSDTQYF

clone size: .
D gene: .
V gene: TRBV18
J gene: TRBJ2-7
CDR3 DNA: TGTGCCAGCTCACGGCCCGGGACGGGCTCCTACGAGCAGTACTTC
CDR3 protein: CASSRPGTGSYEQYF

clone size: few
D gene: .
V gene: TRBV4-3
J gene: TRBJ2-1
CDR3 DNA: TGCGCCAGCAGCCAAGAAGGATTGGGCTTGACTGAGCAGTTCTTC
CDR3 protein: CASSQEGLGLTEQFF

clone size: .
D gene: .
V gene: TRBV6-1
J gene: TRBJ2-7
CDR3 DNA: TGTGCCAGCAGTGAAGCGCCGTTGGGCGGGACCTACGAGCAGTACTTC
CDR3 protein: CASSEAPLGGTYEQYF

clone size: few
D gene: TRBD1
V gene: TRBV28
J gene: TRBJ1-5
CDR3 DNA: TGTGCCAGCAGTTTTCGGACAGGGAGATTCAGGCCCCAGCATTTT
CDR3 protein: CASSFRTGRFRPQHF

clone size: .
D gene: .
V gene: TRBV4-3
J gene: TRBJ2-4
CDR3 DNA: TGCGCCAGCAGCCAACGAACAGAAACGAGTGGCAAAAACATTCAGTACTTC
CDR3 protein: CASSQRTETSGKNIQYF

clone size: .
D gene: TRBD2
V gene: TRBV11-2
J gene: TRBJ2-1
CDR3 DNA: TGTGCCAGCACCCCGAATAGCGGGAAGACCTACGATGAGCAGTTCTTC
CDR3 protein: CASTPNSGKTYDEQFF

clone size: many
D gene: .
V gene: TRBV28
J gene: TRBJ1-6
CDR3 DNA: TGTGCCAGCAGGACCGTGGGACCCCTCCACTTT
CDR3 protein: CASRTVGPLHF

clone size: .
D gene: .
V gene: TRBV4-2
J gene: TRBJ2-6
CDR3 DNA: TGTGCCAGCAGCCAAGATTTAGGACGGAGTGGGGCCAACGTCCTGACTTTC
CDR3 protein: CASSQDLGRSGANVLTF

clone size: .
D gene: .
V gene: TRBV19
J gene: TRBJ1-2
CDR3 DNA: TGTGCCAATAGTATGCAGGGCCCGCGGTTTGGCTACACCTTC
CDR3 protein: CANSMQGPRFGYTF

clone size: .
D gene: TRBD1
V gene: TRBV7-6
J gene: TRBJ2-3
CDR3 DNA: TGTGCCAGCAGCTTAGCCCCAGGGGGTCAGCCAGATACGCAGTATTTT
CDR3 protein: CASSLAPGGQPDTQYF

clone size: few
D gene: TRBD2
V gene: TRBV2
J gene: TRBJ2-7
CDR3 DNA: TGTGCCAGCAGCAGGGAACTAGCGGTAACCTACGAGCAGTACTTC
CDR3 protein: CASSRELAVTYEQYF

clone size: .
D gene: .
V gene: TRBV20-1
J gene: TRBJ2-7
CDR3 DNA: TGCAATGCCCGGCGCAGGGGCCCCTTGGGTGAGCAGTACTTC
CDR3 protein: CNARRRGPLGEQYF

clone size: few
D gene: .
V gene: TRBV7-3
J gene: TRBJ1-5
CDR3 DNA: TGTGCCAGCAGCCCCCGGGTTCCGGGGCTAGAGACTCGAAATCAGCCCCAGCATTTT
CDR3 protein: CASSPRVPGLETRNQPQHF

clone size: .
D gene: .
V gene: TRBV4-2
J gene: TRBJ1-2
CDR3 DNA: TGTGCCAGCAGCCAAGGGGGACGGGCCCACTATGGCTACACCTTC
CDR3 protein: CASSQGGRAHYGYTF

clone size: few
D gene: TRBD1
V gene: TRBV24-1
J gene: TRBJ2-3
CDR3 DNA: TGTGCCACTAGTGACTTCCGGCAGGGGGGCACAGATACGCAGTATTTT
CDR3 protein: CATSDFRQGGTDTQYF

clone size: few
D gene: TRBD1
V gene: TRBV28
J gene: TRBJ1-4
CDR3 DNA: TGTGCCAGCAGTCCCCCCGGGGACAGGGTAACGGAAAAACTGTTTTTT
CDR3 protein: CASSPPGDRVTEKLFF

clone size: .
D gene: .
V gene: TRBV20-1
J gene: TRBJ2-3
CDR3 DNA: TGCAGTGCTAAGGGCGAAAGGACAGATAGGCAGTATTTT
CDR3 protein: CSAKGERTDRQYF

clone size: .
D gene: .
V gene: TRBV29-1
J gene: TRBJ1-4
CDR3 DNA: TGCAGCGTTAGGGGCAGGGGCAATGAAAAACTGTTTTTT
CDR3 protein: CSVRGRGNEKLFF

clone size: few
D gene: .
V gene: TRBV6-6
J gene: TRBJ1-5
CDR3 DNA: TGTGCCATCCAACCGGGGGTAGATCAGCCCCAGCATTTT
CDR3 protein: CAIQPGVDQPQHF

clone size: few
D gene: .
V gene: TRBV28
J gene: TRBJ2-1
CDR3 DNA: TGTGCCAGCAGTTCCCCGAGAAGCTCCTACAATGAGCAGTTCTTC
CDR3 protein: CASSSPRSSYNEQFF

clone size: .
D gene: .
V gene: TRBV20-1
J gene: TRBJ2-7
CDR3 DNA: TGCAGTGCTAGTGGCCGCAGTGACTACGAGCAGTACTTC
CDR3 protein: CSASGRSDYEQYF

clone size: .
D gene: TRBD2
V gene: TRBV7-9
J gene: TRBJ2-7
CDR3 DNA: TGTGCCAGCAGCTTGGTTCTCGGCGGGAGGGTTTCCTACGAGCAGTACTTC
CDR3 protein: CASSLVLGGRVSYEQYF

clone size: many
D gene: .
V gene: TRBV6-2/TRBV6-3
J gene: TRBJ1-1
CDR3 DNA: TGTGCCAGCAGTTACCATGACCTAAACACTGAAGCTTTCTTT
CDR3 protein: CASSYHDLNTEAFF

clone size: many
D gene: TRBD2
V gene: TRBV27
J gene: TRBJ2-3
CDR3 DNA: TGTGCCAGCAGTCTATTGGGACTAGCGGGAGGGTTTACAGATACGCAGTATTTT
CDR3 protein: CASSLLGLAGGFTDTQYF

clone size: .
D gene: .
V gene: TRBV12-3/TRBV12-4
J gene: TRBJ1-5
CDR3 DNA: TGTGCCAGCAGTAAAGACATTTATAAGCCCCAGCATTTT
CDR3 protein: CASSKDIYKPQHF

clone size: .
D gene: TRBD2
V gene: TRBV6-6
J gene: TRBJ2-7
CDR3 DNA: TGTGCCAGTAGTTCATACGGACTAGCGGGAGGAGTGCAGTACTTC
CDR3 protein: CASSSYGLAGGVQYF

clone size: many
D gene: .
V gene: TRBV27
J gene: TRBJ1-6
CDR3 DNA: TGTGCCAGCAGTCCCCAGTGGCGGGAAATGGATAATTCACCCCTCCACTTT
CDR3 protein: CASSPQWREMDNSPLHF